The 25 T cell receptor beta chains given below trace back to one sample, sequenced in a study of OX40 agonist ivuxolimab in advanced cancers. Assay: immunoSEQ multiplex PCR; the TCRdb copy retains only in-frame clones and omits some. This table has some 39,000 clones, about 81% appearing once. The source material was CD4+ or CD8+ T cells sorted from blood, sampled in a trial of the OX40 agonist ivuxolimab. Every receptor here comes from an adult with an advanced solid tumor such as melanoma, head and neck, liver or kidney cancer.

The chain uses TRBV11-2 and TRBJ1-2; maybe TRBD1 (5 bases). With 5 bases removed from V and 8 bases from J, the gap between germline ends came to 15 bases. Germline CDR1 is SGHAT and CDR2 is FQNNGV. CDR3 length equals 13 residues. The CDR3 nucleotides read TGTGCCAGCAGCCCTGACGACAGTTACGGCTACACCTTC. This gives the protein CASSPDDSYGYTF.

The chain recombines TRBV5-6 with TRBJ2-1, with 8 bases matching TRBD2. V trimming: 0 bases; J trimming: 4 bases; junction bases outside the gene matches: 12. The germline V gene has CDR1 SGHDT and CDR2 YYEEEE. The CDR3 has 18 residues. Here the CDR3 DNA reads TGTGCCAGCAGCTTGGGGCTAGCGGGCCTCTTGTTATACAATGAGCAGTTCTTC. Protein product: CASSLGLAGLLLYNEQFF. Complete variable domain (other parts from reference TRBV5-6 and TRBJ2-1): DAGVTQSPTHLIKTRGQQVTLRCSPKSGHDTVSWYQQALGQGPQFIFQYYEEEERQRGNFPDRFSGHQFPNYSSELNVNALLLGDSALYLCASSLGLAGLLLYNEQFFGPGTRLTVL.

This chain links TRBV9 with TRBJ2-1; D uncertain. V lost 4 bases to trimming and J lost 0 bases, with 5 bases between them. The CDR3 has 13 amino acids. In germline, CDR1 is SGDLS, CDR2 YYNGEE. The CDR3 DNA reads TGTGCCAGCAGCTCCTACTCCTACAATGAGCAGTTCTTC. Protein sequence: CASSSYSYNEQFF.

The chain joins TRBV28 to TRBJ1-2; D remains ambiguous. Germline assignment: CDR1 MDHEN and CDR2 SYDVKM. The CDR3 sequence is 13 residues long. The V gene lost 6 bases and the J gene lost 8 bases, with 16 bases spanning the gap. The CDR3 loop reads CASRPVGSEGYTF. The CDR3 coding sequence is TGTGCCAGCAGGCCTGTGGGGTCGGAAGGCTACACCTTC.

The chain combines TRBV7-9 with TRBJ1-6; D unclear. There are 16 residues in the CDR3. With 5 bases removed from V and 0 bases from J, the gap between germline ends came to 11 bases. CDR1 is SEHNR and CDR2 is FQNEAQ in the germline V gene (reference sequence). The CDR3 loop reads CASSAWGRSYNSPLHF. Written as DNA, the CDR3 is TGTGCCAGCAGCGCTTGGGGTCGCTCCTATAATTCACCCCTCCACTTT.

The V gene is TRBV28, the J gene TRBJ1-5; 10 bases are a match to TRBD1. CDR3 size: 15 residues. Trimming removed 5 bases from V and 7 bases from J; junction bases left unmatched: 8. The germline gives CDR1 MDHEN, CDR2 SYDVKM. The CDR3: CASSRDRGGGQPQHF. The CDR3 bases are TGTGCCAGCAGTCGGGACAGGGGCGGAGGACAGCCCCAGCATTTT.

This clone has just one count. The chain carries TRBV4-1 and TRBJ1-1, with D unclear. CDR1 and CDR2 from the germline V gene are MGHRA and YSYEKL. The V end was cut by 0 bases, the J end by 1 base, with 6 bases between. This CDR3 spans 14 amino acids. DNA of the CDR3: TGCGCCAGCAGCCAAGATTCGGGGAACACTGAAGCTTTCTTT. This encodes CASSQDSGNTEAFF.

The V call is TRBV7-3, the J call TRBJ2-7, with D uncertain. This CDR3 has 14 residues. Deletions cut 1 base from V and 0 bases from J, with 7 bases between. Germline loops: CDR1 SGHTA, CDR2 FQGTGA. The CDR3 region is CASSLSRDSYEQYF. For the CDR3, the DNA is TGTGCCAGCAGCTTAAGCCGAGACTCCTACGAGCAGTACTTC.

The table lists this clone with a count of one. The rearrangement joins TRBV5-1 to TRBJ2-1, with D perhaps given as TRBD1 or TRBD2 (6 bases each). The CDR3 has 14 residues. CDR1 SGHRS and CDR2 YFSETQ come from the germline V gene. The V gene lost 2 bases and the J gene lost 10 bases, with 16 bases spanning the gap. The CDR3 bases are TGCGCCAGCAGCTTTGACCTCGGGGGCGGAGAGCAGTTCTTC. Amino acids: CASSFDLGGGEQFF.

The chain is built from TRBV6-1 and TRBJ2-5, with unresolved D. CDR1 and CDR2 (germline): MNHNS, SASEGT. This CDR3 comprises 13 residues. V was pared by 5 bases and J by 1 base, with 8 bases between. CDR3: CASSFTFQETQYF. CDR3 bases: TGTGCCAGCAGTTTCACCTTCCAAGAGACCCAGTACTTC.

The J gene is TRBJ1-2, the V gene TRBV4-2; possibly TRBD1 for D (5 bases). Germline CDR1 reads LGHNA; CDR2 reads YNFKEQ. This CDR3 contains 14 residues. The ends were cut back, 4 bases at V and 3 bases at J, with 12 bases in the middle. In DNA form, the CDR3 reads TGTGCCAGCAGCCGTACAGGTGACGACTATGGCTACACCTTC. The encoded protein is CASSRTGDDYGYTF.

This chain's CDR3 is CASRAGTGNEQYF. CDR3 DNA sequence: TGCGCCAGCAGAGCCGGGACGGGCAATGAGCAGTACTTC. V usage is TRBV10-1 and J usage is TRBJ2-7, with D perhaps matching TRBD1 or TRBD2 (5 bases each). This CDR3 contains 13 residues. Germline V gene lookup returns CDR1 WNHNN and CDR2 SYGVQD (reference sequence). Trimming removed 6 bases from V and 7 bases from J, with 16 bases in between.

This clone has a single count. CDR3 amino acids: CASSVATEAGGNNEQFF. The CDR3 coding sequence is TGTGCCAGCAGCGTAGCTACCGAAGCGGGAGGTAACAATGAGCAGTTCTTC. The chain is built from TRBV9 and TRBJ2-1; 9 bases align to TRBD2. In germline, CDR1 is SGDLS, CDR2 YYNGEE. V lost 0 bases, J lost 5 bases, and 9 bases stayed unmatched. The CDR3 extends over 17 amino acids.

CDR3 sequence: CASSGSGTSGYNEQFF. DNA of the CDR3: TGCGCCAGCAGCGGATCCGGGACTAGCGGATACAATGAGCAGTTCTTC. V is TRBV4-3 and J is TRBJ2-1; 11 positions match TRBD2. The CDR3 runs to 16 residues. The V gene's germline CDR1 is LGHNA and CDR2 YSLEER. Trimming cost V 5 bases and J 4 bases; bases outside gene matches: 7.

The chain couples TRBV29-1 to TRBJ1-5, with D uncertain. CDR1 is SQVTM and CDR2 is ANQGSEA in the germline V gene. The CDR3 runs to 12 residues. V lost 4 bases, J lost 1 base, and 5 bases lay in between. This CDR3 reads CSVGESNQPQHF. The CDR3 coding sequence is TGCAGCGTTGGGGAGAGCAATCAGCCCCAGCATTTT.

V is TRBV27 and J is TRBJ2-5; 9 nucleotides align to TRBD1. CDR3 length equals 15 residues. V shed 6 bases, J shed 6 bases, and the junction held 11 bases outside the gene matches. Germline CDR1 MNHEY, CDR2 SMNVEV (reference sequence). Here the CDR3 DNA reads TGTGCCAGCAGCCCGGGACAGGGAAGTTTACAGACCCAGTACTTC. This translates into CASSPGQGSLQTQYF.

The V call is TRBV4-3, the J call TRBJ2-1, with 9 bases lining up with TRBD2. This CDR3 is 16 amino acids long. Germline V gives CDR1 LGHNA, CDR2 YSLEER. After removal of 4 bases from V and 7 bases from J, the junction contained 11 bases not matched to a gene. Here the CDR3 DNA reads TGCGCCAGCAGCCCCCAACCTGGACTAGCGATAAATGAGCAGTTCTTC. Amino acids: CASSPQPGLAINEQFF.

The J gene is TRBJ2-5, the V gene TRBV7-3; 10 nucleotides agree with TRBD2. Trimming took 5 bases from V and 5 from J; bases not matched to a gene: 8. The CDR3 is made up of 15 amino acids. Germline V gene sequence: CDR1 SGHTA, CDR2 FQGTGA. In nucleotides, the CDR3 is TGTGCCAGCAGCCCGGTAGCGGGAGGCGTTGAGACCCAGTACTTC. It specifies CASSPVAGGVETQYF.

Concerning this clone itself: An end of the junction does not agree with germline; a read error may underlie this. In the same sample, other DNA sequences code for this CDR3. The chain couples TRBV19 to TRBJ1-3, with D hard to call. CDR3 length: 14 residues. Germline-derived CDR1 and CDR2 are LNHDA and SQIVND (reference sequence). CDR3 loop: CASSTQSSGNTIYF. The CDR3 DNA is TGTGCCAGTAGTACACAGTCCTCTGGAAACACCATATACTTT.

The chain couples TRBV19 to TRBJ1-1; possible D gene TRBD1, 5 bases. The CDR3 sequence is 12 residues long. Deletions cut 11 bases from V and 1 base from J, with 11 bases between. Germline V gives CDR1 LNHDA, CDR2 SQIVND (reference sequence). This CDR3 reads CAARTGNTEAFF. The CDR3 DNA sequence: TGTGCCGCAAGAACAGGGAACACTGAAGCTTTCTTT. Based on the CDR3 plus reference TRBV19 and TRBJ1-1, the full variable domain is DGGITQSPKYLFRKEGQNVTLSCEQNLNHDAMYWYRQDPGQGLRLIYYSQIVNDFQKGDIAEGYSVSREKKESFPLTVTSAQKNPTAFYLCAARTGNTEAFFGQGTRLTVV.

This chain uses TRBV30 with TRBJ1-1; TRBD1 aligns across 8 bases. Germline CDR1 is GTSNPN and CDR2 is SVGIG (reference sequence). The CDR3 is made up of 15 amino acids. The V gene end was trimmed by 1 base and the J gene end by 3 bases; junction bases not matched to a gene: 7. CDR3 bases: TGTGCCTGGAGTGCCCCCAGGACAGGGCACACTGAAGCTTTCTTT. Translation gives CAWSAPRTGHTEAFF. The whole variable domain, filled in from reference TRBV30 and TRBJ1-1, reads SQTIHQWPATLVQPVGSPLSLECTVEGTSNPNLYWYRQAAGRGLQLLFYSVGIGQISSEVPQNLSASRPQDRQFILSSKKLLLSDSGFYLCAWSAPRTGHTEAFFGQGTRLTVV.

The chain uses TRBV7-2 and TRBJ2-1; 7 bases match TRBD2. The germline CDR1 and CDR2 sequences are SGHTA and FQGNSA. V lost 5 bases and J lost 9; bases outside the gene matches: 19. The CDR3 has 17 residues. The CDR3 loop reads CASSPPPRTSDLIEQFF. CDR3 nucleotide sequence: TGTGCCAGCAGCCCCCCGCCCCGGACTAGTGACTTGATTGAGCAGTTCTTC.

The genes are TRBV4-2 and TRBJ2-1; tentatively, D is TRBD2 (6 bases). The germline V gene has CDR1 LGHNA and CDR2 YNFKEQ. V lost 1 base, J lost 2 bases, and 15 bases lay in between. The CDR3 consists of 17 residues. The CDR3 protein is CASSQGGQRATYNEQFF. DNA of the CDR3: TGTGCCAGCAGCCAAGGCGGCCAGCGGGCCACCTACAATGAGCAGTTCTTC.

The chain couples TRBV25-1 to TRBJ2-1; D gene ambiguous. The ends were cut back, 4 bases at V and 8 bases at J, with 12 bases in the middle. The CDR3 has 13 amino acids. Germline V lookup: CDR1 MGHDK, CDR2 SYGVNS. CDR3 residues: CASSVGSLHEQFF. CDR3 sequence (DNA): TGTGCCAGCAGTGTCGGGTCTCTCCATGAGCAGTTCTTC.

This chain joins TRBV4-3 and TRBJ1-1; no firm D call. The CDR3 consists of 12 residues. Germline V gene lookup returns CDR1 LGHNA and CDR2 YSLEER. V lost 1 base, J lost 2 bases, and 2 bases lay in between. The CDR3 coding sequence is TGCGCCAGCAGCCAAGCCAACACTGAAGCTTTCTTT. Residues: CASSQANTEAFF.